This TCR beta chain was retrieved from a study of cytomegalovirus exposure and HLA in healthy donors. Study in general: Earlier sequencing of around 190 million T cells yielded 100 million to 120 million unique TCR beta sequences.

All the people who gave samples were healthy bone marrow donors. As to this clone: As yet, its antigen is unknown.

Study-wide results and caveats: Sequences of the TCR beta chain were said to predict the HLA-A and HLA-B alleles of most subjects accurately. Associated with HLA alleles at 0.05 false discovery rate in a later analysis were 16,951 TCR beta sequences.

PCR was performed using 60 Vbeta and 13 Jbeta primers. Only in-frame clones appear in the TCRdb table, and some are missing; sequencing was by immunoSEQ multiplex PCR. The data show around 150,000 clones, around four fifths seen once. The sequencing sample was made of PBMCs. The sequence derives from a woman aged 50 to 65 in good health and CMV-seronegative.

The CDR3 sequence is CASRSLGRGDEQYF. The CDR3 nucleotides read TGTGCCAGCAGGTCCCTAGGGCGGGGGGACGAGCAGTACTTC. The chain has TRBV6-5 and TRBJ2-7; TRBD2 matches 8 bases. V shed 6 bases and J 5 bases; nucleotides not matched to a gene: 9. Germline V gene sequence: CDR1 MNHEY, CDR2 SVGAGI. This CDR3 comprises 14 residues.